The 13 T cell receptor beta chains reported below all come from one sample, sequenced in a study of blood T cell repertoires in COVID-19. Libraries were prepared by immunoSEQ multiplex PCR; TCRdb keeps only in-frame clonotypes and omits some of them. The sample lists roughly 250,000 clones, roughly 87% seen once, with 0.8% in the top ten. The specimen was peripheral blood. Every receptor here comes from a woman aged 25 to 39 with acute or convalescent COVID-19.

The chain recombines TRBV21-1 with TRBJ2-7; no check of the table's D call, TRBD1, against the DNA was made. TRBV21-1 is classified as a pseudogene. The CDR3 is 14 residues long. The CDR3 reads CASSRTGFSYEQYF. CDR3 in DNA: TGTGCCAGCAGCCGGACAGGGTTCTCCTACGAGCAGTACTTC.

The chain joins TRBV19 to TRBJ2-1; possible D gene TRBD2, 7 bases. The germline V and J ends were trimmed by 10 bases and 6 bases, with 16 bases remaining between them. This CDR3 spans 13 amino acids. The germline V gene has CDR1 LNHDA and CDR2 SQIVND (reference sequence). The CDR3 loop reads CATVRGAGNEQFF. CDR3 bases: TGTGCCACCGTCCGGGGGGCTGGCAATGAGCAGTTCTTC.

CDR3 in amino acids: CASSLAPSGSGSFNEQFF. CDR3 DNA sequence: TGCGCCAGCAGCTTAGCCCCCTCGGGTAGCGGGAGTTTCAATGAGCAGTTCTTC. The gene calls are TRBV5-1 and TRBJ2-1, with 9 bases aligning to TRBD2. This CDR3 is 18 amino acids long. CDR1 SGHRS and CDR2 YFSETQ come from the germline V gene. V gave up 2 bases and J gave up 6 bases; unmatched junction bases: 15.

V gene TRBV6-6 combines with J gene TRBJ2-2, with a weak D call TRBD1 (5 bases). V lost 2 bases to trimming and J lost 7 bases, with 14 bases between them. Germline V gives CDR1 MNHNY, CDR2 SVGAGI (reference sequence). This CDR3 has 15 amino acids. The CDR3 region is CASSYSQGFIGELFF. The CDR3 coding sequence is TGTGCCAGCAGTTACAGTCAGGGTTTCATCGGGGAGCTGTTTTTT.

This clone came up once. V usage is TRBV28 and J usage is TRBJ2-5; the match to TRBD2 covers 8 bases. V lost 6 bases and J lost 1; bases outside the gene matches: 1. Germline lookup yields CDR1 MDHEN and CDR2 SYDVKM. This CDR3 comprises 13 residues. CDR3 sequence: CASRLAGQETQYF. The CDR3 DNA reads TGTGCCAGCAGGCTAGCGGGCCAAGAGACCCAGTACTTC.

This clone was observed a few times. The CDR3 spells CASSIEATGVTEAFF. CDR3 in DNA: TGTGCCAGTAGTATAGAGGCGACAGGGGTGACTGAAGCTTTCTTT. V gene TRBV19 combines with J gene TRBJ1-1; 8 positions match TRBD1. Unmatched junction bases numbered 5, after V lost 0 bases and J lost 5 bases. The CDR3 is 15 amino acids. CDR1 and CDR2 from the germline V gene are LNHDA and SQIVND (reference sequence).

The rearrangement uses TRBV27 and TRBJ1-2, with 9 nucleotides matching TRBD1. Germline V gene lookup returns CDR1 MNHEY and CDR2 SMNVEV (reference sequence). V shed 5 bases, J shed 2 bases, and the junction held 3 bases outside the gene matches. The CDR3 length is 14 residues. The CDR3 DNA reads TGTGCCAGCAGTCCCGGGACAGGGAACTATGGCTACACCTTC. Translation gives CASSPGTGNYGYTF.

The chain links TRBV7-9 to TRBJ2-3; 9 bases agree with TRBD1. V was clipped by 5 bases and J by 3 bases; unmatched bases: 9. The CDR3 covers 16 residues. Germline CDR1 reads SEHNR; CDR2 reads FQNEAQ (reference sequence). Written as DNA, the CDR3 is TGTGCCAGCAGCCTGGGACAGGGAACGGTTACAGATACGCAGTATTTT. Its protein product is CASSLGQGTVTDTQYF.

J is TRBJ1-2 and V is TRBV7-2, with 8 bases that match TRBD1. The germline V gene has CDR1 SGHTA and CDR2 FQGNSA. The V gene end was trimmed by 6 bases and the J gene end by 0 bases; junction bases not matched to a gene: 9. The CDR3 loop spans 16 amino acids. The CDR3 region is CASRSTGARANYGYTF. Written as DNA, the CDR3 is TGTGCCAGCAGGTCGACAGGGGCGAGAGCTAACTATGGCTACACCTTC.

This rearrangement joins TRBV19 to TRBJ2-7; a possible D gene is TRBD1 (6 bases). CDR3 length: 14 residues. Germline values: CDR1 LNHDA, CDR2 SQIVND (reference sequence). The V end lost 3 bases, the J end lost 3 bases, and 12 bases lay between the germline ends. The CDR3 here is CASSIDLGGYEQYF. Written as DNA, the CDR3 is TGTGCCAGTAGTATTGATCTAGGGGGCTACGAGCAGTACTTC.

The chain is built from TRBV9 and TRBJ1-1, with a tentative D call TRBD1 (5 bases). This CDR3 has 15 amino acids. Germline V gene sequence: CDR1 SGDLS, CDR2 YYNGEE. The germline V and J ends were trimmed by 3 bases and 2 bases, with 14 bases remaining between them. CDR3 in amino acids: CASSAWDGLNTEAFF. The CDR3 nucleotides read TGTGCCAGCAGCGCCTGGGACGGACTAAACACTGAAGCTTTCTTT. The variable domain in full, with the rest retrieved from reference TRBV9 and TRBJ1-1, is DSGVTQTPKHLITATGQRVTLRCSPRSGDLSVYWYQQSLDQGLQFLIQYYNGEERAKGNILERFSAQQFPDLHSELNLSSLELGDSALYFCASSAWDGLNTEAFFGQGTRLTVV.

The gene calls are TRBV18 and TRBJ2-7, with a possible D match to TRBD1 (6 bases). The CDR3 sequence is 15 residues long. Germline assignment: CDR1 KGHSH and CDR2 LQKENI. Trimming removed 3 bases from V and 5 bases from J, with 17 bases in between. CDR3 region: CASSPEQGKRDEQYF. CDR3 sequence (DNA): TGTGCCAGCTCACCGGAACAGGGAAAGAGGGACGAGCAGTACTTC.

This clone has just a few counts. The J gene is TRBJ2-7, the V gene TRBV27; 8 bases map to TRBD2. V shed 4 bases, J shed 4 bases, and the junction held 6 bases outside the gene matches. The germline V gene has CDR1 MNHEY and CDR2 SMNVEV (reference sequence). The CDR3 spans 14 residues. The CDR3 bases are TGTGCCAGCAGTTCAAGCGGGAGCGGGTACGAGCAGTACTTC. Translation: CASSSSGSGYEQYF.